What follows are 13 T cell receptor beta chains derived from one specimen sequenced in a study of T cell repertoires in aging, cancer and after chemotherapy. A mixed TRB-A/B primer pool amplified rearranged TRB by multiplex touch-down PCR. MiXCR, applied by TCRdb to the multiplex PCR reads, yields one record per CDR3 protein. The sample has about 840 distinct CDR3 sequences, more than 20% seen once. The template was genomic DNA from peripheral blood, not RNA. Sequences were obtained from blood. All receptors derive from a human donor with a blood cancer.

This clonotype is large (0.1 to 1%) in the sample. The chain employs TRBV6-5 and TRBJ2-1; 8 bases are a match to TRBD2. Germline CDR1 and CDR2: MNHEY and SVGAGI. J was trimmed by 7 bases and V by 7 bases; bases with no gene match: 9. This CDR3 comprises 14 residues. The DNA for the CDR3 is TGTGCCAGCAAGAAAGCGGGAGTATGGAATGAGCAGTTCTTC. As protein: CASKKAGVWNEQFF.

Judged by abundance, this clonotype is medium-sized. The rearrangement uses TRBV6-2 or TRBV6-3 and TRBJ2-3, with 15 bases identical to TRBD2. The CDR3 covers 15 residues. V dropped 4 bases and J dropped 5; count of bases not matched to a gene: 1. Per germline, CDR1 MNHEY and CDR2 SVGEGT. The CDR3 DNA sequence: TGTGCCAGCAGTTGGGGACTAGCGGGAGGAGATACGCAGTATTTT. It codes for CASSWGLAGGDTQYF.

By sample share, this clonotype is medium-sized. The CDR3 coding sequence is TGTGCCAGCAGCTTAATATGGGGGGGTCCCGGGGAGCTGTTTTTT. It translates to CASSLIWGGPGELFF. The V and J genes are TRBV7-2 and TRBJ2-2, with 7 bases matching TRBD2. Trimming took 2 bases from V and 6 from J; bases not matched to a gene: 6. There are 15 residues in the CDR3. The V gene's germline CDR1 is SGHTA and CDR2 FQGNSA. Supplemented by reference TRBV7-2 and TRBJ2-2, the full variable domain reads GAGVSQSPSNKVTEKGKDVELRCDPISGHTALYWYRQSLGQGLEFLIYFQGNSAPDKSGLPSDRFSAERTGGSVSTLTIQRTQQEDSAVYLCASSLIWGGPGELFFGEGSRLTVL.

A few counts support this clonotype. The chain uses TRBV7-9 and TRBJ1-1; D unclear. Germline V gene lookup returns CDR1 SEHNR and CDR2 FQNEAQ (reference sequence). There are 11 residues in the CDR3. V lost 5 bases and J 2 bases, leaving 3 bases between the germline ends. CDR3 protein: CASSINTEAFF. The CDR3 DNA follows: TGTGCCAGCAGCATAAACACTGAAGCTTTCTTT.

By sample fraction, this clonotype is medium-sized (0.01 to 0.1%). The chain combines TRBV12-3 or TRBV12-4 with TRBJ1-3; D is possibly TRBD1 (5 bases). This CDR3 spans 14 amino acids. The V and J ends lost 5 bases and 3 bases respectively, with 11 bases between them. DNA of the CDR3: TGTGCCAGCAGTCCCCGGACATTTGGAAACACCATATATTTT. Amino acids: CASSPRTFGNTIYF.

Turning to this clonotype: Possible read error: a much larger clone is one base away. The V and J genes are TRBV6-5 and TRBJ2-7; weak D call: TRBD2 (6 bases). Trimming stripped 9 bases from V and 2 bases from J, with 23 bases between. This CDR3 contains 16 residues. Germline CDR1 MNHEY, CDR2 SVGAGI. CDR3 amino acids: CARSLEYAGRPYEQYF. CDR3 bases: TGTGCCAGAAGCTTAGAATACGCCGGGAGACCCTACGAGCAGTACTTC.

This clonotype is termed medium-sized (0.01 to 0.1%). The rearrangement links TRBV12-3 or TRBV12-4 to TRBJ2-5, with D maybe TRBD2 (6 bases). Trimming cost V 1 base and J 1 base, with 7 bases left between them. The length of the CDR3 is 14 residues. The CDR3 DNA sequence: TGTGCCAGCAGTTTAGGGGACTTCCAAGAGACCCAGTACTTC. Its protein is CASSLGDFQETQYF.

This clonotype is large (0.1 to 1%) within its sample. The chain recombines TRBV6-1 with TRBJ2-2, with 9 nucleotides matching TRBD1. V was pared by 3 bases and J by 9 bases, with 14 bases of the junction left unmatched. The CDR3 is made up of 17 amino acids. CDR1 is MNHNS, CDR2 SASEGT, per germline. The CDR3 here is CASSDSDRGLLARELFF. The CDR3 DNA reads as TGTGCCAGCAGTGATTCCGACAGGGGGTTACTTGCGAGGGAGCTGTTTTTT.

By frequency in the sample, this clonotype is large. The CDR3 DNA follows: TGTGCCACCAGCAACTTGATAGGAGAGGATACGCAGTATTTT. Translated: CATSNLIGEDTQYF. The chain joins TRBV15 to TRBJ2-3; D unclear. The germline V gene encodes CDR1 LNHNV and CDR2 YYDKDF (reference sequence). The CDR3 loop spans 14 amino acids. V lost 4 bases, J lost 6 bases, and 14 bases lay in between. Full variable domain (remainder filled in from reference TRBV15 and TRBJ2-3): DAMVIQNPRYQVTQFGKPVTLSCSQTLNHNVMYWYQQKSSQAPKLLFHYYDKDFNNEADTPDNFQSRRPNTSFCFLDIRSPGLGDTAMYLCATSNLIGEDTQYFGPGTRLTVL.

This clonotype is labeled medium-sized. The V and J genes are TRBV12-3 or TRBV12-4 and TRBJ2-5, with 9 bases identical to TRBD2. The CDR3 totals 17 residues. V lost 3 bases and J lost 4; bases outside the gene matches: 12. The CDR3 coding sequence is TGTGCCAGCAGTTTTGGCTGGCTAGCGGGGCCAGCAGAGACCCAGTACTTC. Its protein product is CASSFGWLAGPAETQYF.

By proportion, this clonotype is large (0.1 to 1%). The rearrangement joins TRBV15 to TRBJ1-2, with D possibly TRBD1 on 5 matching bases. This CDR3 has 15 amino acids. Trimming pared 5 bases from V and 0 bases from J, leaving 13 bases between. The germline CDR1 and CDR2 sequences are LNHNV and YYDKDF (reference sequence). CDR3 protein: CATSEDSTANYGYTF. CDR3 bases: TGTGCCACCAGCGAAGACAGCACTGCTAACTATGGCTACACCTTC.

By share, this clonotype counts as large. This chain connects TRBV6-2 or TRBV6-3 to TRBJ2-1, with 9 bases aligning to TRBD1. The V gene end was trimmed by 5 bases and the J gene end by 8 bases; junction bases not matched to a gene: 16. CDR1 is MNHEY, CDR2 SVGEGT, per germline. This CDR3 region has 17 residues. CDR3 loop: CASSNRDRDSPVDEQFF. CDR3 nucleotides: TGTGCCAGCAGTAACCGGGACAGGGACTCCCCCGTGGATGAGCAGTTCTTC.

This clonotype is medium-sized within its sample. V gene TRBV10-3 combines with J gene TRBJ2-7; the match to TRBD2 covers 13 bases. V lost 6 bases to trimming and J lost 5 bases; unmatched junction nucleotides: 7. Germline V gives CDR1 ENHRY, CDR2 SYGVKD. CDR3 length equals 15 residues. CDR3 protein: CAISVTSGRYNEQYF. CDR3 sequence (DNA): TGTGCCATCAGCGTGACTAGCGGGAGGTATAACGAGCAGTACTTC.